This T cell receptor beta chain was identified during a study of cytomegalovirus exposure and HLA in healthy donors (dated by TCRdb to 2016 to 2017). As for the study more broadly: In an earlier analysis of some 610 of the donors, 250 to 350 Gb of sequence data and 117 million unique TCR beta sequences from roughly 190 million T cells were reported. An early release that covered fewer than 800 HLA-typed donors contained approximately 300 gigabases of sequencing data and 85 million to 100 million unique TCR sequences. Of the roughly 400 genotyped donors, over 80% were placed in the genetic ancestry cluster associated with self-reported Caucasian donors. The study aimed to test whether cataloging public T cell receptors could reveal signatures of past pathogen exposure. Using immunosequencing, the study profiled T cell repertoires from fewer than 700 subjects and related those repertoires to cytomegalovirus serostatus. A separate validation cohort of 100 to 150 different subjects was used in addition to the 666-subject first cohort. To predict cytomegalovirus infection status, the study brought together high-throughput TCR immunosequencing, statistical association of individual TCRs with disease status, and machine learning. A later analysis re-examined previously published TCR beta repertoires from more than 550 donors and added high-resolution HLA genotyping to investigate patterns of TCR occurrence. Rather than using new phenotypic data, the later analysis identified candidate immune exposures from TCR beta sequences and from how often those sequences occurred across donors. An earlier analysis of fewer than 700 of the donors applied high-throughput TCR beta sequencing to assess whether each TCR beta V gene segment acted as functional or pseudogenic. Alongside the repertoire data, information on donor age, sex, ethnicity and CMV serostatus was compiled. In a later genetic analysis, genome-wide SNP genotypes for about 55% of the roughly 700 donors were used, and that subset was treated as a discovery cohort. All discovery cohort repertoires had been generated on a single sequencing platform. Both class I and class II loci were covered by HLA typing, at four-digit resolution. The number of donors typed differed by locus, with about 629-630 for A, B, C, DRB1 and DQB1, around 500 for DQA1, some 570 for DPA1, and around 460 for DPB1. Because of strong linkage in the cohort, five DR-DQ haplotypes were treated as single units for association and clustering. Among about 400 genotyped donors of the cohort, an average of about 240,000 unique TCR beta nucleotide sequences was sequenced per donor, of which 15% to 20% were non-productive.

Study-wide conclusions, independent of this receptor: Most TCR sequences were observed very rarely across donors, whereas some public TCRs were present in many individuals. Only TCR beta chains were sequenced in this cohort, and the absence of alpha or paired-chain data limited detectable features. In a later genetic analysis, fewer N-insertions in productive TCRs were reported among donors in an Asian-associated ancestry cluster than the approximately 710-donor mean. A few of the identified cytomegalovirus-associated TCR beta chains were confirmed in vitro to be specific for cytomegalovirus antigens. V-gene and J-gene trimming of TCR beta chains was associated with a missense DCLRE1C variant in a later genetic analysis, and the association was replicated in an independent cohort. Specific HLA alleles were associated with about 17,000 TCR beta sequences at a false discovery rate of 0.05 in a later analysis. In both the original and validation cohorts, the classifier was reported to diagnose cytomegalovirus status with high specificity and sensitivity. The presence/absence analyses assumed that sequencing depth was roughly uniform across donors, and that assumption may not be true. In a later analysis, HLA-associated TCR beta chains were found to be more clonally expanded and to have lower generation probabilities than equally common non-associated chains. About 17 rarely observed V segments, including chromosome 9 orphons, were excluded from the earlier analysis of almost 600 of the donors because counts were too low. When HLA alleles, especially DR and DQ, strongly co-occurred, TCR associations were difficult to assign to individual alleles. The authors suggested that the approach could potentially be generalized to other disease states and immunological phenotypes. A group of highly shared sequence variants was considered likely to be a technical artifact of the sequencing pipeline. In a later analysis, the rate of TCR association differed among HLA loci, with DRB1 alleles having the most associated TCRs and HLA-C alleles having the fewest. CMV serostatus was the only immune exposure information available for the cohort. Correlated functional status among segregating V segments might reflect linkage disequilibrium, but an unknown experimental factor could not be ruled out. In a later analysis, several top co-occurrence clusters were reported to appear linked to parvovirus B19, influenza, CMV and Epstein-Barr virus. A further reported finding was that TCR beta sequences accurately predicted the HLA-A and HLA-B alleles for most subjects in the first cohort. The study listed 164 TCR beta chains as associated with cytomegalovirus. Because the 87-base-pair reads could not distinguish some IMGT-functional V segments, including TRBV6-2 and TRBV6-3, those segments were excluded. In an earlier analysis of more than 500 of the donors, most TCR beta V segments appeared in productive rearrangements about 87% or about 30% of the time, broadly matching IMGT annotations. According to a later analysis, most CMV-associated TCR beta chains appeared to be HLA-restricted, and the HLA associations seemed to be driven largely by CMV exposure. Because HLA typing was missing for some donors at each locus, association tests included only the typed subset.

This clone was observed once. Its antigen is unknown. It has no much larger one-base neighbor in the sample; base qualities were not kept. The library relied on the immunoSEQ multiplex PCR assay. For the multiplex PCR, a mixture combining 60 forward primers for TCR Vbeta segments and 13 reverse primers for TCR Jbeta segments was used. The CDR3 region of rearranged TCR beta genes was amplified from genomic DNA by a multiplex PCR assay. The Illumina HiSeq System was used to sequence the amplified TCR beta libraries as 87-base-pair reads. Under the source paper's analysis protocol: A later analysis tallied 70 million to 100 million unique TCR beta chains across the 550 to 850 repertoires, and about 10 million of those chains were shared by two or more donors. A nearest-neighbor algorithm error-corrected the raw reads and collapsed the reads into unique sequences, merging closely related sequences to remove PCR and sequencing errors. CDR3 sequences were aligned to IMGT reference sequences to assign V, D and J gene segments. Each retained sequence needed at least a six-nucleotide match to both a V gene segment and a J gene segment. A rearrangement counted as productive if the CDR3 had no stop codons and remained in frame with V and J, and every other rearrangement counted as non-productive. CDR3 was defined by IMGT convention, running from the second conserved V-encoded cysteine to the conserved J-encoded phenylalanine. The earlier analysis of roughly 590 of the donors excluded any sequence lacking an unambiguous match to a single V gene segment. An earlier analysis of a few hundred of the donors called V segments functional above 56.7% productive rearrangements and segregating when the between-donor standard deviation exceeded 5%. A statistical classification framework was developed to diagnose cytomegalovirus status using the catalog of TCR beta chain sequences. V and J gene assignment, in a later analysis, came from comparing TCR nucleotide sequences with IMGT/GENE-DB human TR gene sequences. Using the TCRdist pipeline, a later analysis assigned CDR3 sequences along with most-parsimonious VDJ recombination scenarios. A later analysis defined each TCR beta chain by its CDR3 amino acid sequence plus V-gene family, and excluded reads lacking a unique V-gene family. A later analysis removed roughly 590 highly shared, low-generation-probability nucleotide sequences to deal with suspected cross-contamination and a sequencing artifact. In a later analysis, a clonal expansion index was calculated for each public chain from normalized within-repertoire ranks of inferred template counts. In a later analysis, generation probabilities were computed using a VDJ recombination model fitted to out-of-frame rearrangements, and the results were checked against IGoR. In a later analysis, hypergeometric tests were used to score TCR-TCR, TCR-HLA and TCR-CMV co-occurrence, with a repertoire-size bias correction applied to TCR pairs. A later analysis estimated false discovery rates by permuting HLA or CMV assignments 20 times. In a later analysis, co-occurring TCRs were grouped using DBSCAN, and TCRdist sequence similarity was added for clustering within HLA-allele-positive subsets. Repertoires with fewer than 30,000 or more than 120,000 public chains were left out of co-occurrence clustering, as were about 5 repertoires with anomalous nucleotide sharing. Drawn from immuneACCESS, this table holds only the in-frame rearrangements with V and J called that TCRdb kept. Clones are partly lost; checked studies trace under half to an unresolved V gene and leave the rest unexplained. V and J calls plus clone size are reproduced from that table; the DNA served to infer D and trimming. The sample profile shows about 180,000 clones; under 80% of them were found once. The top ten clonotypes cover about 2.5% of the sample.

The cohort was made up of 666 healthy bone marrow donors. At the time of sampling, all cohort members were nominally healthy, though unrecorded immune exposures were likely present. CMV serostatus was positive for about 290 and negative for about 50% of the roughly 700 cohort members, and was not recorded for this donor. Each donor provided a peripheral blood sample, and peripheral blood mononuclear cells were used for TCR beta sequencing. The Qiagen DNeasy Blood Extraction Kit was used to extract genomic DNA from the blood cell samples. Relative to germline, V is 4 bases shorter and J is 5 bases shorter, with 11 bases between their ends. Including the terminal cysteine and phenylalanine, the CDR3 comprises 13 residues. Just the 39-base CDR3 DNA is kept, in frame starting at base 1. CDR1 and CDR2 are read off the germline V gene (reference sequence) as MNHEY and SMNVEV.

Input material: PBMCs. The rearrangement joined TRBV27 to TRBJ2-5; no D segment can be confidently identified. The receptor's source is a human donor in good health. The CDR3 region has the sequence CASSSRSGETQYF. The nucleotides are TGTGCCAGCAGTTCCAGGTCTGGCGAGACCCAGTACTTC.